The next 11 T cell receptor beta chains were all read from a single sample in a study of radiation and T cells in renal cell carcinoma. Sequencing was performed with immunoSEQ multiplex PCR; in TCRdb, only in-frame clones are kept and a portion is missing. Found here are tens of thousands of clones, over 70% of them singletons; the top ten hold 35% to 45%. Noted time point: baseline pretreatment blood. Treatment in this sample: 15 Gy SBRT to primary tumor, nephrectomy 4 weeks later. Sequenced here: blood, sampled from a patient whose treatment included radiotherapy and nephrectomy. The origin of the receptors is a man aged 55 to 70 with renal cell carcinoma.

The count of this clone is one. This rearrangement joins TRBV20-1 to TRBJ2-1; D unclear. V shed 5 bases and J shed 6 bases, with 5 bases lying between them. The CDR3 consists of 10 residues. The germline V gene has CDR1 DFQATT and CDR2 SNEGSKA (reference sequence). The CDR3 reads CSAPGNEQFF. The CDR3 bases are TGCAGTGCTCCAGGCAATGAGCAGTTCTTC.

This chain links TRBV19 with TRBJ1-1, with D unclear. Trimming took 6 bases from V and 0 from J, leaving 17 bases between them. The CDR3 loop spans 16 amino acids. Germline CDR1 reads LNHDA; CDR2 reads SQIVND (reference sequence). In nucleotides, the CDR3 is TGTGCCAGTAGAGGGAAGTCCTTTTATATGAACACTGAAGCTTTCTTT. It is translated as CASRGKSFYMNTEAFF. Full variable domain (rest looked up from reference TRBV19 and TRBJ1-1): DGGITQSPKYLFRKEGQNVTLSCEQNLNHDAMYWYRQDPGQGLRLIYYSQIVNDFQKGDIAEGYSVSREKKESFPLTVTSAQKNPTAFYLCASRGKSFYMNTEAFFGQGTRLTVV.

CDR3 DNA sequence: TGTGCCAGCAGCCCCGGGACTCATGCTCCCGGTGAGCAGTTCTTC. It translates to CASSPGTHAPGEQFF. The chain uses TRBV7-3 and TRBJ2-1; D is possibly TRBD2 (6 bases). The CDR3 extends over 15 amino acids. Trimming shortened V by 5 bases and J by 9 bases, and 20 bases separated the two germline ends. Germline V gene lookup returns CDR1 SGHTA and CDR2 FQGTGA.

The chain has TRBV30 and TRBJ1-2; TRBD1 matches 12 bases. Germline V gene lookup returns CDR1 GTSNPN and CDR2 SVGIG (reference sequence). Trimming took 2 bases from V and 8 from J; bases not matched to a gene: 9. The CDR3 consists of 15 residues. Written as DNA, the CDR3 is TGTGCCTGGAGTCCTCCTCGGGACAGGGGGCTGGGCTACACCTTC. Its protein product is CAWSPPRDRGLGYTF.

The CDR3 sequence is CASSLAGQTTYEQYF. CDR3 DNA sequence: TGTGCCAGCAGCTTGGCTGGACAGACTACCTACGAGCAGTACTTC. The rearrangement joins TRBV5-5 to TRBJ2-7; the D gene is possibly TRBD1 (6 bases). This CDR3 spans 15 amino acids. Between the trimmed V and J ends, which lost 0 bases and 2 bases, there was a span of 12 bases. Germline CDR1 and CDR2: SGHKS and YYEKEE (reference sequence).

The chain couples TRBV2 to TRBJ2-1; 7 positions match TRBD1. CDR3 length equals 16 residues. Germline CDR1 SNHLY, CDR2 FYNNEI. J gave up 2 bases and V 8 bases, and 12 bases lay outside the gene matches. The CDR3 bases are TGTGCCAGCGACGGACAGGTCGGGAATGCCTACAATGAGCAGTTCTTC. It yields the protein CASDGQVGNAYNEQFF.

J is TRBJ2-7 and V is TRBV7-9; possible D gene TRBD1, 7 bases. Per the germline V gene, CDR1 is SEHNR and CDR2 is FQNEAQ (reference sequence). CDR3 length equals 15 residues. Between the trimmed V and J ends, which lost 3 bases and 4 bases, there was a span of 16 bases. CDR3 sequence (DNA): TGTGCCAGCAGCTTCAGACAGGGAGGAGGATACGAGCAGTACTTC. Encoded protein: CASSFRQGGGYEQYF.

This chain uses TRBV2 with TRBJ2-1; possible D gene TRBD2, 5 bases. Germline CDR1 SNHLY, CDR2 FYNNEI. The V and J ends lost 7 bases and 9 bases respectively, with 19 bases between them. The CDR3 totals 14 residues. The CDR3 sequence is CASMASLSMGEQFF. For the CDR3, the DNA is TGTGCCAGCATGGCTAGCCTATCTATGGGTGAGCAGTTCTTC.

The chain couples TRBV30 to TRBJ2-7, with D possibly TRBD1 on 5 matching bases. CDR3 size: 14 residues. From germline, CDR1 is GTSNPN and CDR2 SVGIG (reference sequence). V lost 3 bases and J lost 5, with 17 bases in between. The DNA for the CDR3 is TGTGCCTGGAGCGCATTCGGCAGGGTAAACGAGCAGTACTTC. Its translation: CAWSAFGRVNEQYF.

This chain joins TRBV5-1 and TRBJ2-2; 11 positions match TRBD2. J gave up 6 bases and V 2 bases, and 6 bases lay outside the gene matches. The CDR3 is 16 residues long. The germline V gene encodes CDR1 SGHRS and CDR2 YFSETQ. This CDR3 reads CASSFTSGSIAGELFF. The CDR3 DNA follows: TGCGCCAGCAGCTTCACTAGCGGGAGTATTGCCGGGGAGCTGTTTTTT.

This clone was seen a handful of times. In the same sample, other DNA sequences code for this CDR3. The chain couples TRBV5-4 to TRBJ1-1; the D is unclear. The CDR3 totals 13 residues. Germline V CDR1 and CDR2: SGHNT, YYREEE (reference sequence). With 2 bases removed from V and 5 bases from J, the gap between germline ends came to 10 bases. CDR3 sequence reads: CASSLSRGTEAFF. The CDR3 DNA reads as TGTGCCAGCAGCTTATCCCGGGGTACTGAAGCTTTCTTT.